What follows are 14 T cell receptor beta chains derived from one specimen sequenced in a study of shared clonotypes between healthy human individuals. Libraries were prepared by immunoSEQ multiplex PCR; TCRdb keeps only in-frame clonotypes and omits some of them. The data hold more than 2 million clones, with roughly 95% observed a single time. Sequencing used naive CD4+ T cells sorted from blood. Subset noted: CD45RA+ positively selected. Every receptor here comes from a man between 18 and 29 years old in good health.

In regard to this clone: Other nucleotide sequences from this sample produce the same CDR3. The CDR3 spells CASSLGQFNQPQHF. CDR3 in DNA: TGTGCCAGCAGCCTAGGACAGTTTAATCAGCCCCAGCATTTT. The chain is built from TRBV7-8 and TRBJ1-5; TRBD1 might be the D (6 bases). The CDR3 contains 14 residues. Germline CDR1 SGHVS, CDR2 FQNEAQ. V was clipped by 5 bases and J by 4 bases, with 12 bases between them.

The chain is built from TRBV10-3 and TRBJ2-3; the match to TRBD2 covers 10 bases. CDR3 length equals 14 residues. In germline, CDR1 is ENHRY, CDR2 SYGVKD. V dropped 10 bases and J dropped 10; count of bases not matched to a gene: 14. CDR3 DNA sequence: TGTGCCACTGAACTAGCGGGGACACAGGGCGCGCAGTATTTT. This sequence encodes CATELAGTQGAQYF.

CDR3 protein: CASSYRDRVGSEAFF. The CDR3 DNA sequence: TGTGCCAGCAGTTATCGGGACAGGGTCGGCTCTGAAGCTTTCTTT. This chain joins TRBV6-5 and TRBJ1-1, with TRBD1 identical over 9 bases. The CDR3 covers 15 residues. The ends lost 3 bases at V and 6 bases at J; junction bases unmatched: 8. The V gene's germline CDR1 is MNHEY and CDR2 SVGAGI.

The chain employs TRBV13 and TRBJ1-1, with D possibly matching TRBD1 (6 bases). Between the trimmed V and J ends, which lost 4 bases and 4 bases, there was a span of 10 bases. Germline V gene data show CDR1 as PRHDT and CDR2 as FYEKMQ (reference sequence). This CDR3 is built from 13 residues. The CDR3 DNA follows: TGTGCCAGCAGCTGGCAGGGGACCACTGAAGCTTTCTTT. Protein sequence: CASSWQGTTEAFF.

CDR3 sequence reads: CASSLAAASGSSYEQYF. The DNA of the CDR3 is TGCGCCAGCAGCTTGGCCGCGGCTAGCGGTAGCTCCTACGAGCAGTACTTC. The chain couples TRBV5-1 to TRBJ2-7; 7 bases fit TRBD2. There are 17 residues in the CDR3. CDR1 and CDR2 (germline): SGHRS, YFSETQ. With V trimmed by 0 bases and J by 0 bases, 9 bases remained unmatched.

In DNA form, the CDR3 reads TGTGCCAGCAGCTCCGGGACTAGCAGATACAATGAGCAGTTCTTC. Its translation is CASSSGTSRYNEQFF. The chain employs TRBV11-2 and TRBJ2-1; 9 nucleotides align to TRBD2. The junction had 5 bases not matched to a gene; V was cut back by 4 bases and J by 4 bases. The CDR3 runs 15 residues. CDR1 and CDR2 from the germline V gene are SGHAT and FQNNGV.

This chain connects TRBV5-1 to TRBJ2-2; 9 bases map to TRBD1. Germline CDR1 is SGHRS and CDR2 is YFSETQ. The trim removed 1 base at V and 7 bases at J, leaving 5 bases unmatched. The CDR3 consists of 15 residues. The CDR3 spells CASSLIQGANGELFF. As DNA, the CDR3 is TGCGCCAGCAGCTTGATACAGGGGGCCAACGGGGAGCTGTTTTTT. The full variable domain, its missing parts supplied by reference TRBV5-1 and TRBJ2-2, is KAGVTQTPRYLIKTRGQQVTLSCSPISGHRSVSWYQQTPGQGLQFLFEYFSETQRNKGNFPGRFSGRQFSNSRSEMNVSTLELGDSALYLCASSLIQGANGELFFGEGSRLTVL.

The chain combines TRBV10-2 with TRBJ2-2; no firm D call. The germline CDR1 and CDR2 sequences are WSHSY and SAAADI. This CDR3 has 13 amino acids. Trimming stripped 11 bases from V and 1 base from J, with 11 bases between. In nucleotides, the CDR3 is TGCGCCTCGAGGCGGAAGAACACCGGGGAGCTGTTTTTT. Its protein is CASRRKNTGELFF.

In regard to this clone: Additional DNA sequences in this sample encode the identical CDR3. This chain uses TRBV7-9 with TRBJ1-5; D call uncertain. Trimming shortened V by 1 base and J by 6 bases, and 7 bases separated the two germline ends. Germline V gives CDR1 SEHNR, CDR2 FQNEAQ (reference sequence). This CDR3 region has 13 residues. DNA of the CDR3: TGTGCCAGCAGCTTAGGACCGGGTCAGCCCCAGCATTTT. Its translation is CASSLGPGQPQHF.

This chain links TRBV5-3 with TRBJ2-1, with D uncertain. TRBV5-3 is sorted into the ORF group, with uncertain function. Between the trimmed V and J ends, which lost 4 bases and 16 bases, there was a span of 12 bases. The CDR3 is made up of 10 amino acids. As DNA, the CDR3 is TGTGCCAGAAGCCGCGCCCCCGTCTTCTTC. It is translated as CARSRAPVFF.

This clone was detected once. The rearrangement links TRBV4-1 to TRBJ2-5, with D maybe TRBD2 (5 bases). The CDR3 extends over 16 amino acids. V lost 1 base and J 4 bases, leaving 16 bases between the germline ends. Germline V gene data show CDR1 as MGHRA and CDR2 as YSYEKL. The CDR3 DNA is TGCGCCAGCAGCCAAGGGGAAGGGTACGCGGGAGAGACCCAGTACTTC. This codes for CASSQGEGYAGETQYF.

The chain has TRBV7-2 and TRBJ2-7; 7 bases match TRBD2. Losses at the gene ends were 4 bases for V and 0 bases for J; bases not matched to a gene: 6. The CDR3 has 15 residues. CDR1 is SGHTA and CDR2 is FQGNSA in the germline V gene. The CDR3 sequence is CASSSAGLHSYEQYF. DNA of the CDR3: TGTGCCAGCAGCTCGGCGGGACTACACTCCTACGAGCAGTACTTC.

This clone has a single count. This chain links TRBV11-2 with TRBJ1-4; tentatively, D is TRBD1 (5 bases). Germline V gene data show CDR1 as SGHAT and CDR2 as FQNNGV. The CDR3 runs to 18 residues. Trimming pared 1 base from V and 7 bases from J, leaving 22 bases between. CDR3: CASSLGAGSAFTLEKLFF. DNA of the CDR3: TGTGCCAGCAGCTTAGGAGCAGGGTCTGCTTTTACTCTTGAAAAACTGTTTTTT.

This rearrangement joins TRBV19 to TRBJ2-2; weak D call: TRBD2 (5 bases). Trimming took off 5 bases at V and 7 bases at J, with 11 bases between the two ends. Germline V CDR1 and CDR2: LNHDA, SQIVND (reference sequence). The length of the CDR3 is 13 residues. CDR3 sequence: CASSREYFGELFF. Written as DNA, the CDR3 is TGTGCCAGTAGTCGGGAATATTTCGGGGAGCTGTTTTTT. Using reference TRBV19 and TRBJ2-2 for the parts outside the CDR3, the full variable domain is DGGITQSPKYLFRKEGQNVTLSCEQNLNHDAMYWYRQDPGQGLRLIYYSQIVNDFQKGDIAEGYSVSREKKESFPLTVTSAQKNPTAFYLCASSREYFGELFFGEGSRLTVL.